The 13 T cell receptor beta chains below all came from one sample that was sequenced in a study of lymphopenia after photon versus proton radiotherapy. Profiled with immunoSEQ multiplex PCR; TCRdb holds only in-frame clones, not every one. The sample consists of 160,000 or so clones, 80% to 90% of them appearing once. Sequencing used peripheral blood, obtained from a patient treated with photon-based radiotherapy. The receptors derive from a man in his forties or fifties with gastric cancer.

This clone has only one observation. The rearrangement links TRBV5-6 to TRBJ2-3; possibly TRBD2 for D (5 bases). Germline CDR1 reads SGHDT; CDR2 reads YYEEEE. Deletions cut 2 bases from V and 0 bases from J, with 7 bases between. There are 14 residues in the CDR3. The CDR3 nucleotides are TGTGCCAGCAGCTTACTAGGGAGCACAGATACGCAGTATTTT. This gives the protein CASSLLGSTDTQYF.

This clone occurred once. This sequence joins TRBV19 and TRBJ2-7, with TRBD1 matching over 11 bases. V was clipped by 5 bases and J by 2 bases; unmatched bases: 11. The germline V gene encodes CDR1 LNHDA and CDR2 SQIVND (reference sequence). The length of the CDR3 is 17 residues. The CDR3 DNA follows: TGTGCCAGTAGTGATCGAGGGAAGGGACAGGGGGCCTACGAGCAGTACTTC. It yields the protein CASSDRGKGQGAYEQYF.

The V call is TRBV19, the J call TRBJ2-7, with D possibly being TRBD1 or TRBD2 (6 bases each). This CDR3 is 15 amino acids long. The ends were cut back, 9 bases at V and 2 bases at J, with 20 bases in the middle. Germline CDR1 LNHDA, CDR2 SQIVND (reference sequence). CDR3 amino acids: CASRWAGQGAYEQYF. The CDR3 coding sequence is TGTGCCAGCCGGTGGGCGGGACAAGGGGCCTACGAGCAGTACTTC.

The chain joins TRBV28 to TRBJ1-5; D gene ambiguous. This CDR3 is 14 amino acids long. Trimming stripped 5 bases from V and 4 bases from J, with 12 bases between. CDR1 is MDHEN and CDR2 is SYDVKM in the germline V gene. Here the CDR3 reads CASSPSDWNQPQHF. DNA for the CDR3: TGTGCCAGCAGTCCCTCGGACTGGAATCAGCCCCAGCATTTT. Full variable domain (missing parts from reference TRBV28 and TRBJ1-5): DVKVTQSSRYLVKRTGEKVFLECVQDMDHENMFWYRQDPGLGLRLIYFSYDVKMKEKGDIPEGYSVSREKKERFSLILESASTNQTSMYLCASSPSDWNQPQHFGDGTRLSIL.

The chain uses TRBV5-6 and TRBJ2-7; D may correspond to TRBD1 or TRBD2 (5 bases each). CDR3 length: 13 amino acids. Germline V gene lookup returns CDR1 SGHDT and CDR2 YYEEEE. V shed 4 bases and J shed 2 bases, with 10 bases lying between them. As DNA, the CDR3 is TGTGCCAGCAGCCGGGACCAGACCTACGAGCAGTACTTC. Amino acids: CASSRDQTYEQYF.

The chain joins TRBV14 to TRBJ2-1; TRBD2 agrees at 15 bases. The CDR3 has 19 amino acids. Germline CDR1 and CDR2: SGHDN and FVKESK. J gave up 4 bases and V 0 bases, and 7 bases lay outside the gene matches. For the CDR3, the DNA is TGTGCCAGCAGCCAAGATGAGAGTGGACTAGCGGGAGGGTACAATGAGCAGTTCTTC. Translating it yields CASSQDESGLAGGYNEQFF.

V and J are TRBV7-2 and TRBJ1-1; 9 nucleotides line up with TRBD1. V lost 6 bases, J lost 5 bases, and 13 bases stayed unmatched. CDR3 length: 16 amino acids. CDR1 is SGHTA and CDR2 is FQGNSA in the germline V gene. CDR3 sequence (DNA): TGTGCCAGCAGTTTTACAGGGGGCCGGGTGGGTACTGAAGCTTTCTTT. Its protein product is CASSFTGGRVGTEAFF.

This sequence joins TRBV6-5 and TRBJ2-4, with no clear D. V lost 6 bases and J 0 bases, leaving 9 bases between the germline ends. This CDR3 has 14 residues. Per germline, CDR1 MNHEY and CDR2 SVGAGI. As DNA, the CDR3 is TGTGCCAGCAGGTCCGGAATAGCCAAAAACATTCAGTACTTC. Translated: CASRSGIAKNIQYF.

The count of this clone is one. This sequence joins TRBV28 and TRBJ2-5; 9 bases match TRBD2. Losses at the gene ends were 3 bases for V and 5 bases for J; bases not matched to a gene: 1. The CDR3 has 13 residues. CDR1 MDHEN and CDR2 SYDVKM come from the germline V gene. CDR3 DNA sequence: TGTGCCAGCAGTTTGGCGGGGGGGGAGACCCAGTACTTC. Protein sequence: CASSLAGGETQYF.

The chain recombines TRBV18 with TRBJ1-2; no clear D. The CDR3 runs 15 residues. Germline lookup yields CDR1 KGHSH and CDR2 LQKENI. Trimming left V 1 base short and J 2 bases short, with 11 bases between. The CDR3, as DNA: TGTGCCAGCTCACCACAGGCTGAATACAACTATGGCTACACCTTC. Translation gives CASSPQAEYNYGYTF.

This rearrangement joins TRBV18 to TRBJ1-1, with D possibly being TRBD1 (5 bases). The CDR3 loop spans 15 amino acids. Trimming left V 1 base short and J 0 bases short, with 9 bases between. Germline V gives CDR1 KGHSH, CDR2 LQKENI. The chain's CDR3 is CASSPLKTVNTEAFF. In nucleotides, the CDR3 is TGTGCCAGCTCACCACTTAAGACAGTGAACACTGAAGCTTTCTTT. Filled out from reference TRBV18 and TRBJ1-1, the complete variable domain reads NAGVMQNPRHLVRRRGQEARLRCSPMKGHSHVYWYRQLPEEGLKFMVYLQKENIIDESGMPKERFSAEFPKEGPSILRIQQVVRGDSAAYFCASSPLKTVNTEAFFGQGTRLTVV.

The chain is built from TRBV6-5 and TRBJ2-5; D ambiguous. The CDR3 is made up of 12 amino acids. Germline V CDR1 and CDR2: MNHEY, SVGAGI. V was cut by 5 bases and J by 9 bases, with 13 bases left in between. CDR3 amino acids: CASSPSPTAQYF. CDR3 nucleotides: TGTGCCAGCAGTCCATCCCCAACGGCCCAGTACTTC.

The chain employs TRBV5-1 and TRBJ2-7, with 8 bases matching TRBD1. Germline V gene sequence: CDR1 SGHRS, CDR2 YFSETQ. Germline trimming cut 4 bases from V and 5 bases from J; bases unmatched to any gene: 8. The CDR3 runs to 14 residues. This CDR3 reads CASSLTGVRDEQYF. CDR3 DNA sequence: TGCGCCAGCAGCCTGACAGGGGTAAGGGACGAGCAGTACTTC.